These T cell receptor beta chains were read from a single sample in a study of CD8+ T cells in alopecia areata. Sequencing was performed with immunoSEQ multiplex PCR; in TCRdb, only in-frame clones are kept and a portion is missing. Among about 70,000 clones listed, under 55% were seen once. The sequenced sample was CD8+ T cells sorted from blood, obtained at week 0. The receptor set was obtained from a human donor with alopecia areata. Each CDR3 is given with its conserved first and last residue. Fields, in order: CDR3 protein, J gene, D gene, V gene. A D gene is named only where the DNA matches it firmly.

CDR3aa: CASKMAGYQETQYF; j_gene: TRBJ2-5; d_gene: -; v_gene: TRBV27
CDR3aa: CASSLVVSEGYEQYF; j_gene: TRBJ2-7; d_gene: -; v_gene: TRBV5-1
CDR3aa: CASSYSHEQYF; j_gene: TRBJ2-7; d_gene: -; v_gene: TRBV6-5
CDR3aa: CAWDGKGATGELFF; j_gene: TRBJ2-2; d_gene: TRBD1; v_gene: TRBV30
CDR3aa: CASTGRTDHNEQFF; j_gene: TRBJ2-1; d_gene: -; v_gene: TRBV2
CDR3aa: CASSPLVAGAIAYEQYF; j_gene: TRBJ2-7; d_gene: TRBD2; v_gene: TRBV4-1
CDR3aa: CASSLPPTSGRSSYNEQFF; j_gene: TRBJ2-1; d_gene: TRBD2; v_gene: TRBV27
CDR3aa: CASRLLAGLQETQYF; j_gene: TRBJ2-5; d_gene: TRBD2; v_gene: TRBV27
CDR3aa: CASSLAGQANNEQFF; j_gene: TRBJ2-1; d_gene: -; v_gene: TRBV5-8
CDR3aa: CASSRDQRGPPDTQYF; j_gene: TRBJ2-3; d_gene: TRBD2; v_gene: TRBV14
CDR3aa: CASTTIGAGEAFF; j_gene: TRBJ1-1; d_gene: -; v_gene: TRBV27
CDR3aa: CASSLGLNEQYF; j_gene: TRBJ2-7; d_gene: -; v_gene: TRBV7-9
CDR3aa: CASSRKDREREQFF; j_gene: TRBJ2-1; d_gene: TRBD1; v_gene: TRBV5-4
CDR3aa: CASSVAQGGTYEQYF; j_gene: TRBJ2-7; d_gene: -; v_gene: TRBV9
CDR3aa: CASSVGVGYEQYF; j_gene: TRBJ2-7; d_gene: -; v_gene: TRBV9
CDR3aa: CASSLVLPPGELFF; j_gene: TRBJ2-2; d_gene: -; v_gene: TRBV7-9
CDR3aa: CSVDSGDSYNEQFF; j_gene: TRBJ2-1; d_gene: TRBD2; v_gene: TRBV29-1
CDR3aa: CSVEEGPNQPQHF; j_gene: TRBJ1-5; d_gene: -; v_gene: TRBV29-1
CDR3aa: CASSQDSGSYEQYF; j_gene: TRBJ2-7; d_gene: -; v_gene: TRBV4-1
CDR3aa: CASSPGPSGGSTDTQYF; j_gene: TRBJ2-3; d_gene: TRBD2; v_gene: TRBV7-9
CDR3aa: CASSDRGSYEQYF; j_gene: TRBJ2-7; d_gene: TRBD1; v_gene: TRBV13
CDR3aa: CASSLALAGGNNEQFF; j_gene: TRBJ2-1; d_gene: TRBD2; v_gene: TRBV7-2
CDR3aa: CASSLDRYRAFVEQYF; j_gene: TRBJ2-7; d_gene: -; v_gene: TRBV11-2
CDR3aa: CASQSTADTTDTQYF; j_gene: TRBJ2-3; d_gene: -; v_gene: TRBV2
CDR3aa: CATSRDRRFSYEQYF; j_gene: TRBJ2-7; d_gene: -; v_gene: TRBV15
CDR3aa: CAWSGGVRPYEQYF; j_gene: TRBJ2-7; d_gene: -; v_gene: TRBV30
CDR3aa: CSAVLAGGNTGELFF; j_gene: TRBJ2-2; d_gene: TRBD2; v_gene: TRBV29-1
CDR3aa: CASSLVRNEQFF; j_gene: TRBJ2-1; d_gene: -; v_gene: TRBV7-8
CDR3aa: CASSYSAGKVSNEAFF; j_gene: TRBJ1-1; d_gene: -; v_gene: TRBV6-6
CDR3aa: CASSSSSGTQYF; j_gene: TRBJ2-5; d_gene: -; v_gene: TRBV6-6
CDR3aa: CAWTDYGTGVPSGSYEQYF; j_gene: TRBJ2-7; d_gene: TRBD1; v_gene: TRBV30
CDR3aa: CASNRLAGETQYF; j_gene: TRBJ2-5; d_gene: TRBD2; v_gene: TRBV2
CDR3aa: CAWRRGGPNEQFF; j_gene: TRBJ2-1; d_gene: TRBD2; v_gene: TRBV30
CDR3aa: CASRGLGNEQFF; j_gene: TRBJ2-1; d_gene: -; v_gene: TRBV27
CDR3aa: CASSLWMGATTDTQYF; j_gene: TRBJ2-3; d_gene: -; v_gene: TRBV28
CDR3aa: CASSSDRAIYEQYF; j_gene: TRBJ2-7; d_gene: TRBD1; v_gene: TRBV7-9
CDR3aa: CASSAPGQGNTGELFF; j_gene: TRBJ2-2; d_gene: TRBD1; v_gene: TRBV9
CDR3aa: CAWSVGGTYEQYF; j_gene: TRBJ2-7; d_gene: TRBD2; v_gene: TRBV30
CDR3aa: CASSPAQGALLEQYF; j_gene: TRBJ2-7; d_gene: TRBD1; v_gene: TRBV27
CDR3aa: CASGAGNEQYF; j_gene: TRBJ2-7; d_gene: -; v_gene: TRBV6-1
CDR3aa: CASSGTDLNEQFF; j_gene: TRBJ2-1; d_gene: -; v_gene: TRBV9
CDR3aa: CASSIGFGFDGYTF; j_gene: TRBJ1-2; d_gene: -; v_gene: TRBV19